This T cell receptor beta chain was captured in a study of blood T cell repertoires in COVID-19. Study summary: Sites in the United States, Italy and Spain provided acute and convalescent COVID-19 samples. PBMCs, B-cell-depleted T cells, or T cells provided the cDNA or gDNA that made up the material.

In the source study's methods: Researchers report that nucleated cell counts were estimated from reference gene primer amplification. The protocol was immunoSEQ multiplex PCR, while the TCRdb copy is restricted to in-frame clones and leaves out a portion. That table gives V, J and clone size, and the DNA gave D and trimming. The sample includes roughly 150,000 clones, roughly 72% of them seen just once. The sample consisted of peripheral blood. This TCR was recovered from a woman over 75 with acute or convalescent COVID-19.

The CDR3 is CASSFQGISNTGELFF. CDR3 in DNA: TGCGCCAGCAGCTTCCAGGGGATTTCGAACACCGGGGAGCTGTTTTTT. The chain links TRBV5-1 to TRBJ2-2, with D possibly being TRBD1 (6 bases). Germline V gives CDR1 SGHRS, CDR2 YFSETQ. Deletions cut 2 bases from V and 0 bases from J, with 11 bases between. This CDR3 spans 16 amino acids. Variable domain in full (rest from reference TRBV5-1 and TRBJ2-2): KAGVTQTPRYLIKTRGQQVTLSCSPISGHRSVSWYQQTPGQGLQFLFEYFSETQRNKGNFPGRFSGRQFSNSRSEMNVSTLELGDSALYLCASSFQGISNTGELFFGEGSRLTVL.